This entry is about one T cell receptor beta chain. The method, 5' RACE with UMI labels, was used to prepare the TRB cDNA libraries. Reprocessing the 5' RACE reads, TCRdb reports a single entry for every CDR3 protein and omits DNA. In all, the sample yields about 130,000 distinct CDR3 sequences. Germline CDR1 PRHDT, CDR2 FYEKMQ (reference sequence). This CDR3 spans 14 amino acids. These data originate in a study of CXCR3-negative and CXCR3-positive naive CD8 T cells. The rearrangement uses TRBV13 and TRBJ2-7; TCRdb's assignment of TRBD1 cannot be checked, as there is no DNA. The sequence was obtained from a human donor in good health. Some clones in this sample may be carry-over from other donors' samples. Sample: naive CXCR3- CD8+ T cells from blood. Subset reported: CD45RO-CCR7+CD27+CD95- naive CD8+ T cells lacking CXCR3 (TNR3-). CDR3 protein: CASRRGAGDYEQYF.